This entry features one TCR beta chain sequence. The antigen remains undetermined. RNA transcripts yielded amplified TCR beta CDR3 regions. RT-PCR in the first round (using the HTBI primer set) targeted the TCR CDR3. One entry per CDR3 protein results from TCRdb running MiXCR on the multiplex PCR reads. The sample records about 680,000 distinct CDR3 sequences, over 35% being singletons. The sample is drawn from a study of T cells in Graves' hyperthyroidism and ophthalmopathy. Study-level results: Classification by a 13 V-J model distinguished ophthalmopathy from stable hyperthyroidism.

The V gene end was trimmed by 0 bases and the J gene end by 8 bases; junction bases not matched to a gene: 5. The CDR3 extends over 14 amino acids. Germline loops: CDR1 MNHEY, CDR2 SVGAGI. Sequencing input: blood. The sequence derives from a woman aged 40-49 years with Graves' hyperthyroidism. The chain employs TRBV6-5 and TRBJ1-2, with 8 bases lining up with TRBD1. The CDR3 protein is CASSYSDRGEGYTF. In nucleotides, the CDR3 is TGTGCCAGCAGTTACTCCGACAGGGGAGAAGGCTACACCTTC.